Sequencing of this T cell receptor beta chain was carried out in a study of T cells of healthy individuals (dated by TCRdb to between 2018 and 2020). Points on this clonotype: Its specific antigen is unknown. No base-level quality is on record; no much larger clone is a single base apart.

The library was built by means of 5' RACE. The data were produced on an Illumina MiSeq. The raw public data were reprocessed by TCRdb itself: fastp quality trimming at Q25, MiXCR clonotype calling, in-frame beta chains only. Each entry is one CDR3 protein sequence, shown with its most common DNA and genes. The sample yields around 90,000 distinct CDR3 sequences; about 5% were counted once. The ten largest clones capture about 7.5% of the sample. The source is a female donor in good health.

Here the CDR3 is given as CASRQGPPADTQYF. The DNA is TGCGCCAGCAGACAAGGACCCCCGGCGGATACGCAGTATTTT. The chain was built from TRBV5-1 and TRBJ2-3; the D gene identity is not certain. CDR1 and CDR2 were assigned from the germline V gene as SGHRS and YFSETQ. The CDR3 goes from the cysteine to the phenylalanine over 14 residues. Solely the CDR3 DNA is kept, with 42 bases framed from the first base. The junction shows trimming of 5 bases on V and 6 bases on J, plus 16 bases between the germline ends.